This T cell receptor beta chain appears in the sequencing data of a study of T cell responses to AZD1222 COVID-19 vaccine. Repertoires were generated with immunoSEQ multiplex PCR, while TCRdb's copy carries only in-frame clones and drops some. The sample has about 200,000 clones; about 86% are singletons. Germline V lookup: CDR1 LNHDA, CDR2 SQIVND (reference sequence). CDR3 length: 16 residues. With V trimmed by 2 bases and J by 2 bases, 3 bases remained unmatched. The source material was peripheral blood, sampled on day 0 of AZD1222 vaccination. V and J are TRBV19 and TRBJ2-2, with 9 bases fitting TRBD2. This receptor was identified in an adult in good health. The CDR3 DNA sequence: TGTGCCAGTAGTATATTAGCGGGGGTAAACACCGGGGAGCTGTTTTTT. This sequence encodes CASSILAGVNTGELFF.